Sequencing of this TCR beta chain was carried out in a study of blood T cells in healthy people across ages. Study background: Template switching caught about one barcoded beta molecule for each two T cells.

The second PCR ran roughly 7 to 11 cycles with a sample-barcoded 5' primer and J-beta primers. Template switching added a 12-random-nucleotide identifier to every cDNA molecule. Each CDR3 protein is one row after TCRdb ran MiXCR on the 5' RACE reads. The sample has roughly 500,000 distinct CDR3 sequences, less than 25% seen once. The CDR3 totals 14 residues. Trimming cost V 2 bases and J 6 bases, with 13 bases left between them. In germline, CDR1 is SGHTA, CDR2 FQGNSA. The same data also contributed to another study, on T cells of mothers and their children. As that report states: Each donor was one of three healthy Caucasian mothers or one of their six children. Related pairs of mothers and children showed slightly higher, non-significant overlap versus unrelated pairs.

The clonotype originates from a boy younger than 18 in good health. The chain couples TRBV7-2 to TRBJ1-1, with D possibly being TRBD1 (5 bases). Sample: blood. The CDR3 here is CASSLPGSSPEAFF. CDR3 nucleotides: TGTGCCAGCAGCTTACCAGGGTCTTCCCCTGAAGCTTTCTTT.